The sample holds a few counts of the clone carrying this T cell receptor (beta chain). This specimen belongs to a study of technical replicates of blood from a few donors. V lost 7 bases, J lost 5 bases, and 3 bases stayed unmatched. CDR3 length: 14 amino acids. The germline CDR1 and CDR2 sequences are MNHNS and SASEGT. Here immunoSEQ multiplex PCR was the method, and the copy in TCRdb shows in-frame clones only, minus some. The repertoire consists of tens of thousands of clones, with approximately 94% occurring once and the leading ten covering approximately 0.4%. The sequenced sample consisted of T cells isolated from PBMCs. The V call is TRBV6-1, the J call TRBJ2-1; 12 bases are shared with TRBD2. This TCR came from a human donor in good health. The CDR3 region is CASITSGGHNEQFF. For the CDR3, the DNA is TGTGCCAGCATAACTAGCGGGGGGCACAATGAGCAGTTCTTC.